The clone carrying this T cell receptor (beta chain) came up a few times. Its antigen remains unidentified. TCRdb analysed the RT-PCR reads with MiXCR anew, one entry per CDR3 protein. The sample records about 570,000 distinct CDR3 sequences, about 12% being singletons. Unmatched junction bases numbered 7, after V lost 4 bases and J lost 4 bases. The CDR3 runs 15 residues. In germline, CDR1 is ENHRY, CDR2 SYGVKD. The data derive from a study of response to subunit inactivated influenza vaccine. General study points: The authors suggested that every seasonal influenza vaccination recruits few new T cells.

This clonotype was sampled from a man aged 50-59 years who received an inactivated influenza vaccine. The chain links TRBV10-3 to TRBJ2-5, with 9 bases fitting TRBD1. The input for sequencing was PBMCs from blood, taken on the day of vaccination. The CDR3 protein is CAISGGDRVIETQYF. The CDR3 nucleotides are TGTGCCATCAGTGGTGGGGACAGGGTCATAGAGACCCAGTACTTC.